This record covers a single T cell receptor (beta chain). This record comes from a study of shared clonotypes between healthy human individuals. Sorted-subset replicate PCRs used 150 to 250 ng of genomic DNA. This amount corresponded to about 30,000 T cell genomes. Data came from immunoSEQ multiplex PCR; TCRdb stores just in-frame clones and leaves some out. The data hold 1.5 million to 1.9 million clones, with around 98% observed a single time. J was trimmed by 5 bases and V by 6 bases; bases with no gene match: 9. The length of the CDR3 is 15 residues. Germline V CDR1 and CDR2: MNHNS, SASEGT. The receptor was derived from a young man in good health. The V and J genes are TRBV6-1 and TRBJ1-2; TRBD1 matches 10 bases. Specimen: naive CD4+ T cells sorted from blood. Indicated subset: CD45RA+ positively selected. CDR3: CASSAGDRGEYGYTF. For the CDR3, the DNA is TGTGCCAGCAGCGCGGGGGACAGGGGAGAGTATGGCTACACCTTC.